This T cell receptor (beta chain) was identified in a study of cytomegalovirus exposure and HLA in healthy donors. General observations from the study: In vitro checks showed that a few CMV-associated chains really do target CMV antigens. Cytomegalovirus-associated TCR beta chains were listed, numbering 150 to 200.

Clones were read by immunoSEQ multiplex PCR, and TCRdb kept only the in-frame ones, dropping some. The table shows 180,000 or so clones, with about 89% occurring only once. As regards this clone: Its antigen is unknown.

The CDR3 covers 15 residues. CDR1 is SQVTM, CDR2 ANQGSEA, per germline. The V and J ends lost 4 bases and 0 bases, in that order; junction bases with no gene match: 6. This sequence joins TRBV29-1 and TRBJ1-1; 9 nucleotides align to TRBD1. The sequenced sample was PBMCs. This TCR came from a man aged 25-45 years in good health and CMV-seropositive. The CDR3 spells CSVAPRQGVNTEAFF. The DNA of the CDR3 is TGCAGCGTTGCCCCTCGACAGGGGGTGAACACTGAAGCTTTCTTT.